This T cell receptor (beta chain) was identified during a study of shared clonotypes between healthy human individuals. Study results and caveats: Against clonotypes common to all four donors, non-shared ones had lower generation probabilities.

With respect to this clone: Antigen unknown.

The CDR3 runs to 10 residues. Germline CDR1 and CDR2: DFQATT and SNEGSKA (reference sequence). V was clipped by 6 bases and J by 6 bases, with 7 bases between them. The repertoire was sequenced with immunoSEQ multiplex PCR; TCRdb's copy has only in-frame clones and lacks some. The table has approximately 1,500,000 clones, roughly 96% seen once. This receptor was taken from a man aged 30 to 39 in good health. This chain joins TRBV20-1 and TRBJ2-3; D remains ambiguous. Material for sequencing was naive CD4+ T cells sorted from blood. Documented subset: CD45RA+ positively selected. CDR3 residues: CSANSDTQYF. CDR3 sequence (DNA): TGCAGTGCAAACAGCGATACGCAGTATTTT.